These T cell receptor beta chains were read from a single sample in a study of control samples from healthy donors and cancer patients. Only in-frame clones appear in the TCRdb table, and some are missing; sequencing was by immunoSEQ multiplex PCR. The profile shows 100,000 or so clones, about nine tenths of them singletons. Sequencing was carried out using blood. The receptors come from a woman in her 30s in good health. Each CDR3 is given without its conserved first and last residue.

V	J	length	CDR3
TRBV6-5	TRBJ1-1	13	ASSPRGGMNTEAF
TRBV11-1	TRBJ1-6	14	ASSLEPSGRISPLH
TRBV5-1	TRBJ1-2	13	ASSPRVGDGYGYT
TRBV7-8	TRBJ1-1	14	ASRGRRDRGQGEAF
TRBV28	TRBJ1-1	10	ASSSSLGEAF
TRBV6-5	TRBJ1-1	12	ASTLDNMNTEAF
TRBV3-1/TRBV3-2	TRBJ2-7	16	ASSPSGGLAGPSYEQY
TRBV18	TRBJ2-7	11	ASSPPGTYEQY
TRBV5-4	TRBJ2-1	14	ASSTGLAGVHNEQF
TRBV19	TRBJ2-5	11	ASSMTMVETQY
TRBV6-1	TRBJ1-2	12	ASSELVQGAGYT
TRBV5-1	TRBJ2-7	10	ASSLSSYEQY
TRBV6-6	TRBJ1-2	11	ASSYDSNYGYT
TRBV6-5	TRBJ2-5	9	ASTRSETQY
TRBV14	TRBJ1-4	14	ASSRGSGWLTEKLF
TRBV18	TRBJ1-1	11	ASSPPANTEAF
TRBV6-6	TRBJ2-7	13	ASSPRGTGAYEQY
TRBV15	TRBJ2-1	15	ATSRNNRAGGFNEQF
TRBV7-9	TRBJ2-2	17	ASSLDGWRLAANTGELF
TRBV5-1	TRBJ1-1	12	ASSLDWMVGGAF
TRBV5-1	TRBJ2-7	14	ASSPREGVGSYEQY
TRBV5-1	TRBJ1-6	14	ASSLPTGNNNSPLH
TRBV28	TRBJ1-2	13	ASSLLAAAPYGYT
TRBV19	TRBJ1-1	12	ASSIGGENTEAF
TRBV29-1	TRBJ1-1	12	SVAGGGRGTEAF
TRBV28	TRBJ2-7	12	ASSLKSALYEQY
TRBV3-1/TRBV3-2	TRBJ2-4	12	ASSATNQQNIQY
TRBV6-5	TRBJ2-2	13	ASRTGGANTGELF
TRBV10-3	TRBJ1-4	11	ASRRQVDEKLF